Listed below are T cell receptor beta chains from one sample, sequenced in a study of blood T cell repertoires in COVID-19. Data came from immunoSEQ multiplex PCR; TCRdb stores just in-frame clones and leaves some out. The sample yields just over 150,000 clones, around 91% seen once. Specimen: peripheral blood. The receptors come from a woman in her thirties or forties with acute or convalescent COVID-19. The CDR3 runs from the conserved cysteine through the conserved F or W. Each record gives: CDR3 protein, V gene, J gene.

cdr3_aa: CASSLGSSGGAYNEQFF; v_call: TRBV7-2; j_call: TRBJ2-1
cdr3_aa: CASSVDGDNYYEQYF; v_call: TRBV9; j_call: TRBJ2-7
cdr3_aa: CASSTDRGHPVGSPLHF; v_call: TRBV19; j_call: TRBJ1-6
cdr3_aa: CASSLAGANTIYF; v_call: TRBV27; j_call: TRBJ1-3
cdr3_aa: CASSLVNSRFRGNTGELFF; v_call: TRBV7-3; j_call: TRBJ2-2
cdr3_aa: CASSNIWQAYEQYF; v_call: TRBV5-6; j_call: TRBJ2-7
cdr3_aa: CASSQDLGQGADTQYF; v_call: TRBV4-2; j_call: TRBJ2-3
cdr3_aa: CASSLGHVTDYEQYF; v_call: TRBV5-1; j_call: TRBJ2-7
cdr3_aa: CASSIGAEQYF; v_call: TRBV9; j_call: TRBJ2-7
cdr3_aa: CASTVTGQNYEQYF; v_call: TRBV2; j_call: TRBJ2-7
cdr3_aa: CASSIMTVNQPQHF; v_call: TRBV19; j_call: TRBJ1-5
cdr3_aa: CASSQDRGRADTQYF; v_call: TRBV14; j_call: TRBJ2-3
cdr3_aa: CARSLAVAGSETQYF; v_call: TRBV5-3; j_call: TRBJ2-5